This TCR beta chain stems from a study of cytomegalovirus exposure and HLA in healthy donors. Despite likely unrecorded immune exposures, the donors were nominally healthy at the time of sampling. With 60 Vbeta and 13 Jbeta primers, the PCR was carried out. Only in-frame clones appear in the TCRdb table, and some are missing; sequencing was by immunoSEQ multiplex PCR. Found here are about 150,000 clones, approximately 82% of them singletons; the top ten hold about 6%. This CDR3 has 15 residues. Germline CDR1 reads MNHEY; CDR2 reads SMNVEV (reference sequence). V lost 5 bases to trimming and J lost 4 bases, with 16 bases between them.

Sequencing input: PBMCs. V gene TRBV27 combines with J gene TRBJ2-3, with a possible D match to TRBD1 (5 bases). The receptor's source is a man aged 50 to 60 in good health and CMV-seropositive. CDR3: CASSLMTVGADTQYF. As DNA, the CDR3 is TGTGCCAGCAGTCTTATGACAGTGGGTGCAGATACGCAGTATTTT.